The 23 T cell receptor beta chains below all came from one sample that was sequenced in a study of blood T cell repertoires in COVID-19. Sequencing used immunoSEQ multiplex PCR; TCRdb keeps in-frame clones, though not all of them. The data show around 130,000 clones, 65% to 80% seen once. The specimen sequenced was peripheral blood. The receptor set was obtained from a man aged 45-65 years with acute or convalescent COVID-19.

The chain couples TRBV6-1 to TRBJ1-1; TRBD1 is a possible D gene (5 bases). The CDR3 has 16 amino acids. Per germline, CDR1 MNHNS and CDR2 SASEGT. Trimming stripped 3 bases from V and 4 bases from J, with 18 bases between. The chain's CDR3 is CASSEVPTASFTEAFF. CDR3 in DNA: TGTGCCAGCAGTGAGGTACCGACAGCATCATTCACTGAAGCTTTCTTT.

The CDR3 DNA sequence: TGTGCCAGCAGCTTATCGGGGTACAATGAGCAGTTCTTC. Translating gives CASSLSGYNEQFF. The genes are TRBV7-6 and TRBJ2-1; maybe TRBD2 (5 bases). The CDR3 is made up of 13 amino acids. V lost 2 bases and J lost 4, with 6 bases in between. CDR1 is SGHVS and CDR2 is FNYEAQ in the germline V gene.

This clone was counted once. The chain carries TRBV11-3 and TRBJ2-4; D is unresolved. Between the trimmed V and J ends, which lost 1 base and 1 base, there was a span of 8 bases. The CDR3 is made up of 15 amino acids. Germline V lookup: CDR1 SGHNT, CDR2 YENEEA. The CDR3 DNA is TGTGCCAGCAGCTTAGGCGGTCAGGCCAAAAACATTCAGTACTTC. Encoded protein: CASSLGGQAKNIQYF.

The rearrangement uses TRBV5-6 and TRBJ1-5; D call uncertain. The CDR3 loop spans 14 amino acids. Germline V gene sequence: CDR1 SGHDT, CDR2 YYEEEE. V lost 2 bases and J lost 0, with 6 bases in between. In DNA, the CDR3 is TGTGCCAGCAGCTTTCGGGGTAGCAATCAGCCCCAGCATTTT. It encodes CASSFRGSNQPQHF. Supplemented by reference TRBV5-6 and TRBJ1-5, the full variable domain reads DAGVTQSPTHLIKTRGQQVTLRCSPKSGHDTVSWYQQALGQGPQFIFQYYEEEERQRGNFPDRFSGHQFPNYSSELNVNALLLGDSALYLCASSFRGSNQPQHFGDGTRLSIL.

In this sample, this clone turned up a few times. The chain carries TRBV14 and TRBJ1-1; D call uncertain. V lost 0 bases and J lost 2, with 10 bases in between. The CDR3 totals 15 residues. Per the germline V gene, CDR1 is SGHDN and CDR2 is FVKESK. The CDR3 region has the DNA TGTGCCAGCAGCCAAGATTTACTCGCCAACACTGAAGCTTTCTTT. Residues: CASSQDLLANTEAFF.

The chain employs TRBV5-4 and TRBJ2-3; 8 nucleotides align to TRBD2. The germline V gene encodes CDR1 SGHNT and CDR2 YYREEE (reference sequence). This CDR3 comprises 15 residues. The V gene end was trimmed by 1 base and the J gene end by 3 bases; junction bases not matched to a gene: 4. CDR3 in DNA: TGTGCCAGCAGCTTGAAGTCGGGGGGGACAGATACGCAGTATTTT. Amino acid sequence: CASSLKSGGTDTQYF.

V gene TRBV19 combines with J gene TRBJ2-7; no firm D call. CDR1 and CDR2 (germline): LNHDA, SQIVND (reference sequence). V was cut by 5 bases and J by 1 base, with 15 bases left in between. The CDR3 runs 15 residues. The CDR3 protein is CASSEKSTPSYEQYF. In DNA form, the CDR3 reads TGTGCCAGTAGTGAGAAGAGCACCCCTTCCTACGAGCAGTACTTC.

The count of this clone is one. The V and J genes are TRBV2 and TRBJ1-1; no firm D call. Germline CDR1 SNHLY, CDR2 FYNNEI. This CDR3 is 13 amino acids long. V lost 7 bases and J lost 7, with 16 bases in between. The CDR3 region is CASIQEGGLEAFF. The DNA for the CDR3 is TGTGCCAGCATCCAGGAGGGCGGTCTTGAAGCTTTCTTT.

The chain has TRBV18 and TRBJ1-1; D not certain. The CDR3 loop spans 13 amino acids. The V end was cut by 5 bases, the J end by 0 bases, with 7 bases between. Germline V CDR1 and CDR2: KGHSH, LQKENI. CDR3 protein: CASSSDMNTEAFF. The CDR3 nucleotides read TGTGCCAGCTCAAGCGATATGAACACTGAAGCTTTCTTT. Full variable domain (outside the CDR3, taken from reference TRBV18 and TRBJ1-1): NAGVMQNPRHLVRRRGQEARLRCSPMKGHSHVYWYRQLPEEGLKFMVYLQKENIIDESGMPKERFSAEFPKEGPSILRIQQVVRGDSAAYFCASSSDMNTEAFFGQGTRLTVV.

In this sample, this clone turned up once. The rearrangement uses TRBV28 and TRBJ1-5; no clear D gene. V gave up 6 bases and J gave up 7 bases, with 13 bases separating them. CDR3 length: 13 residues. Germline CDR1 is MDHEN and CDR2 is SYDVKM. The CDR3: CASSRELVQPQHF. CDR3 nucleotides: TGTGCCAGCAGCCGGGAGTTGGTGCAGCCCCAGCATTTT.

This clone has just one count. The DNA of the CDR3 is TGTGCCAGTAGTATAGATACAGGGGGGACAGACGAGCAGTACTTC. Amino acid sequence: CASSIDTGGTDEQYF. The V and J genes are TRBV19 and TRBJ2-7, with 8 bases fitting TRBD1. This CDR3 has 15 amino acids. Looked up from germline, CDR1 is LNHDA and CDR2 is SQIVND (reference sequence). V lost 0 bases, J lost 5 bases, and 6 bases stayed unmatched.

This rearrangement joins TRBV7-3 to TRBJ1-2, with D maybe TRBD1 (5 bases). CDR1 and CDR2 (germline): SGHTA, FQGTGA. The V gene lost 5 bases and the J gene lost 0 bases, with 7 bases spanning the gap. The CDR3 has 13 residues. The CDR3 DNA is TGTGCCAGCAGCCCAGGGCCTAACTATGGCTACACCTTC. Its translation is CASSPGPNYGYTF. Looking up the rest from reference TRBV7-3 and TRBJ1-2 gives the full variable domain: GAGVSQTPSNKVTEKGKYVELRCDPISGHTALYWYRQSLGQGPEFLIYFQGTGAADDSGLPNDRFFAVRPEGSVSTLKIQRTERGDSAVYLCASSPGPNYGYTFGSGTRLTVV.

The chain couples TRBV20-1 to TRBJ1-2; a weak D match, TRBD1 (6 bases). The CDR3 runs 10 residues. Germline CDR1 and CDR2: DFQATT and SNEGSKA (reference sequence). The germline V and J ends were trimmed by 2 bases and 12 bases, with 10 bases remaining between them. The CDR3 nucleotides are TGCAGTGCTAGACAGGGGAGAGACACCTTC. This encodes CSARQGRDTF.

The chain uses TRBV2 and TRBJ1-5; 7 nucleotides align to TRBD1. V dropped 3 bases and J dropped 4; count of bases not matched to a gene: 0. Germline V lookup: CDR1 SNHLY, CDR2 FYNNEI. The CDR3 totals 13 residues. This chain's CDR3 is CASSEGQNQPQHF. As DNA, the CDR3 is TGTGCCAGCAGTGAGGGACAGAATCAGCCCCAGCATTTT.

The V and J genes are TRBV11-2 and TRBJ1-3; D ambiguous. The CDR3 sequence is 15 residues long. V lost 0 bases, J lost 0 bases, and 6 bases lay in between. Germline V gene data show CDR1 as SGHAT and CDR2 as FQNNGV. The chain's CDR3 is CASSLDARSGNTIYF. CDR3 bases: TGTGCCAGCAGCTTAGATGCGCGCTCTGGAAACACCATATATTTT.

This chain uses TRBV9 with TRBJ2-7, with 7 bases that match TRBD1. The V gene end was trimmed by 4 bases and the J gene end by 2 bases; junction bases not matched to a gene: 15. The CDR3 extends over 17 amino acids. From germline, CDR1 is SGDLS and CDR2 YYNGEE. The CDR3 spells CASSPRLDREPAYEQYF. In nucleotides, the CDR3 is TGTGCCAGCAGCCCTAGATTAGACAGGGAGCCTGCCTACGAGCAGTACTTC.

V gene TRBV10-2 combines with J gene TRBJ1-4, with TRBD1 identical over 8 bases. Trimming cost V 3 bases and J 7 bases; bases outside gene matches: 13. Germline assignment: CDR1 WSHSY and CDR2 SAAADI. The CDR3 has 17 residues. DNA for the CDR3: TGCGCCAGCAGTGATGGACAGGGAGGAGGAGTCGGTGAAAAACTGTTTTTT. It encodes CASSDGQGGGVGEKLFF.

The chain recombines TRBV5-4 with TRBJ2-5; 9 nucleotides line up with TRBD1. CDR3 size: 13 residues. Germline V gene data show CDR1 as SGHNT and CDR2 as YYREEE (reference sequence). V gave up 4 bases and J gave up 5 bases; unmatched junction bases: 3. Written as DNA, the CDR3 is TGTGCCAGCAGCCACAGGGGGCGGGAGACCCAGTACTTC. This codes for CASSHRGRETQYF.

The genes are TRBV19 and TRBJ1-4; 7 nucleotides agree with TRBD1. V lost 3 bases to trimming and J lost 3 bases; unmatched junction nucleotides: 7. In germline, CDR1 is LNHDA, CDR2 SQIVND (reference sequence). The CDR3 length is 16 residues. The CDR3, as DNA: TGTGCCAGTAGTATCGCGGGGACAGCTCCTAATGAAAAACTGTTTTTT. It encodes CASSIAGTAPNEKLFF.

The rearrangement uses TRBV7-2 and TRBJ1-3, with D unresolved. Germline-derived CDR1 and CDR2 are SGHTA and FQGNSA. V was trimmed by 3 bases and J by 0 bases, leaving 12 bases between them. The CDR3 length is 16 residues. CDR3 bases: TGTGCCAGCAGCTTTCGAGAGGGATCCTCTGGAAACACCATATATTTT. Translating it yields CASSFREGSSGNTIYF.

This rearrangement joins TRBV19 to TRBJ1-5, with TRBD1 identical over 8 bases. CDR3 length: 15 amino acids. Germline loops: CDR1 LNHDA, CDR2 SQIVND (reference sequence). V shed 4 bases, J shed 6 bases, and the junction held 8 bases outside the gene matches. CDR3 nucleotides: TGTGCCAGTAGTACAGGGGGCGCGCCGGGTCAGCCCCAGCATTTT. It codes for CASSTGGAPGQPQHF.

The chain has TRBV6-1 and TRBJ1-1; 7 bases map to TRBD1. Germline V gene data show CDR1 as MNHNS and CDR2 as SASEGT. The CDR3 sequence is 14 residues long. The trim removed 2 bases at V and 2 bases at J, leaving 2 bases unmatched. Here the CDR3 reads CASSENRGNTEAFF. The CDR3 bases are TGTGCCAGCAGTGAAAACAGGGGAAACACTGAAGCTTTCTTT.

The chain recombines TRBV5-3 with TRBJ1-1; unclear D gene. TRBV5-3 has ORF status, its function being uncertain. The V gene lost 0 bases and the J gene lost 10 bases, with 10 bases spanning the gap. The CDR3 loop spans 12 amino acids. CDR3 bases: TGTGCCAGAAGCTTGGGGCCCCCTGGAGCTTTCTTT. Translated, it gives CARSLGPPGAFF.